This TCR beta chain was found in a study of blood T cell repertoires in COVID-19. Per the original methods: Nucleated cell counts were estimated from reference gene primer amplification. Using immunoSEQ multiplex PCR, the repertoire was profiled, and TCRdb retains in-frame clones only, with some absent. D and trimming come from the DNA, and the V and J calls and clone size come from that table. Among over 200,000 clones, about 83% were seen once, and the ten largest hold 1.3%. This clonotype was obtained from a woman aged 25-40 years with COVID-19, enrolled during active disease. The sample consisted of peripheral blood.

The CDR3 loop is CASSESIQGAEAFF. CDR3 DNA sequence: TGTGCCAGCAGTGAATCGATACAGGGAGCTGAAGCTTTCTTT. The chain joins TRBV2 to TRBJ1-1; a weak D match, TRBD1 (6 bases). Trimming pared 2 bases from V and 6 bases from J, leaving 13 bases between. The germline CDR1 and CDR2 sequences are SNHLY and FYNNEI. The CDR3 has 14 amino acids.